This TCR beta chain originates from a study of CD8+ T cells in alopecia areata (dated by TCRdb to about 2018). About the full investigation: Treated patients were enrolled in an open-label pilot trial of oral tofacitinib at 5 to 10 mg twice daily for moderate-to-severe alopecia areata. Tofacitinib was administered for 6 to 18 months, and 6 months of follow-up off drug were then conducted to assess delayed response and recurrence. The study used high-throughput TCRbeta sequencing to examine T cell clonal expansion in alopecia areata, in both the C3H/HeJ mouse model and human patients. Scalp tissue and sorted CD4+ and CD8+ peripheral blood T cells from patchy and totalis/universalis alopecia areata patients and from healthy controls were covered by human TCRbeta sequencing. Patients on tofacitinib were biopsied at baseline and after 4 and 24 weeks of treatment, and several of the patients also had a later scalp biopsy. Scalp clonality was compared among normal scalp (n=4), patchy alopecia areata scalp (n=8), and alopecia totalis/universalis scalp (n=8). RNA was extracted with the PAXgene miRNA kit for fixed scalp, the miRNeasy kit for PBMCs, and the RNeasy kit for mouse skin. TCRbeta CDR3 regions were amplified by immunoSEQ multiplex PCR with 35 Vbeta forward and 13 Jbeta reverse primers. The paper as a whole reports these results and caveats: Scalp TCR repertoire analysis is complicated because resident alphabeta T cells in normal human skin are also sequenced, whereas mouse skin is dominated by gammadelta T cells. Compared with mice, TCR sequences shared between patients were less clear, possibly partly because of HLA diversity across the patient population. Compared with normal scalp, lesional scalp, particularly in alopecia totalis/universalis, had higher clonality and more expanded CD8+ clones, which suggests antigenic drive.

Based on the germline V gene, the CDR1 and CDR2 sequences are SQVTM and ANQGSEA. V sheds 0 bases and J sheds 9 bases, leaving 9 bases between their ends. Its CDR3 holds 12 amino acids, cysteine through phenylalanine. This entry keeps only the CDR3 DNA: 36 bases, framed from base 1. The protocol used for the library was the immunoSEQ multiplex PCR assay. For TCR sequencing, RNA was extracted from every sample and reverse transcribed into cDNA to serve as template. SuperScript III was used for first-strand cDNA synthesis, primed with a 2:1 mix of oligo-dT and random hexamers. Amplification bias was assessed with a synthetic immune receptor repertoire, and residual bias was removed computationally. The study's processing was this. After raw reads were preprocessed to remove errors, the CDR3 was defined following IMGT conventions as running from the conserved cysteine to phenylalanine. Clonality was calculated as 1 minus Shannon entropy normalized by log2 of the number of productive unique TCRs. CD4 or CD8 identity of scalp clones was inferred by cross-referencing scalp TCRbeta sequences with sorted blood CD4 and CD8 repertoires. TCRdb carries this immuneACCESS record with in-frame sequences only. Its versions omit some clonotypes, under half of them owing to an unresolved V gene in the studies checked, with the rest unexplained. V and J calls and clone size come straight from that table; D and trimming were deduced from the DNA. This sample is represented by about 150,000 clones; 45% to 55% of them were singletons. The ten largest clones add up to just under 20% of the sample.

The intended sense of this specimen's time point label: baseline before oral tofacitinib. Lesional scalp punch biopsies and peripheral blood were obtained from alopecia areata patients. PBMCs were isolated by density centrifugation and stained for CD3, CD4 and CD8, after which CD4+ and CD8+ T cells were sorted on a FACSAria. As for this clone: The target of this receptor is not known. Qualities for individual bases were not recorded, and no much larger clone is one base off.

The rearranged segments are TRBV29-1 and TRBJ2-1, with an unclear D gene assignment. The receptor was derived from a human donor with alopecia areata. The input for sequencing was CD8+ T cells sorted from blood, taken at week 0. The nucleotide sequence reads as follows: TGCAGCGTTGAAGAGTCTTGGGGTGAGCAGTTCTTC. This codes for CSVEESWGEQFF.